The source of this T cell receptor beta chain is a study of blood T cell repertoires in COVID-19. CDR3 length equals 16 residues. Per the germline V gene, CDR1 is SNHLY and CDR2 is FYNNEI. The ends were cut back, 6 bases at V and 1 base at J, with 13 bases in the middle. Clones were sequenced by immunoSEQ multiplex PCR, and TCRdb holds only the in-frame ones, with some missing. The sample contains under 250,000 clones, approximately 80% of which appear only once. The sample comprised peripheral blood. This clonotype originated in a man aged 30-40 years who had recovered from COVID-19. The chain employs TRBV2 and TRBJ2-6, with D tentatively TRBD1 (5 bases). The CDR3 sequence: CASSGQGRSGANVLTF. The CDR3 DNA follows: TGTGCCAGCAGCGGGCAGGGTAGGTCTGGGGCCAACGTCCTGACTTTC. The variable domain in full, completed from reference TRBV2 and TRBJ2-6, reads EPEVTQTPSHQVTQMGQEVILRCVPISNHLYFYWYRQILGQKVEFLVSFYNNEISEKSEIFDDQFSVERPDGSNFTLKIRSTKLEDSAMYFCASSGQGRSGANVLTFGAGSRLTVL.